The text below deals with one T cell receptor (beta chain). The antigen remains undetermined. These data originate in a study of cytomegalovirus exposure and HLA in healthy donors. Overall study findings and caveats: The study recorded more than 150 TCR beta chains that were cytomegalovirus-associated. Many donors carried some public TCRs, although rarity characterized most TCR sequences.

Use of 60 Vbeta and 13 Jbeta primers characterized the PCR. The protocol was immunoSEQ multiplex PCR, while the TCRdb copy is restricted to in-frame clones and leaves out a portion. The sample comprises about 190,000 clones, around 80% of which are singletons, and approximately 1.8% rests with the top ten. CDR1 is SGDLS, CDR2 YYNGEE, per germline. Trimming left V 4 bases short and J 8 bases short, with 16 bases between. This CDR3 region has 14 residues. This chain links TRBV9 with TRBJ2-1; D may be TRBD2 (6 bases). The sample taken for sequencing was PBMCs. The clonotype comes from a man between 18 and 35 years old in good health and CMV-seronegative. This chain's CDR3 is CASSPPDYIDEQFF. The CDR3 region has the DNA TGTGCCAGCAGCCCACCGGACTATATCGATGAGCAGTTCTTC.